This T cell receptor (beta chain) was sequenced for a study of CD8+ T cells in alopecia areata. The treatment denotes: oral pan-JAK inhibitor, 5-10 mg twice daily. Reverse transcription of extracted RNA yielded cDNA, which provided the sequencing template. TCRdb's copy holds only in-frame clones and misses some; the assay was immunoSEQ multiplex PCR. This table holds 200,000 to 250,000 clones, 64% found once. CDR1 and CDR2 from the germline V gene are SGHTA and FQGNSA. V was cut by 4 bases and J by 9 bases, with 7 bases left in between. The CDR3 loop spans 12 amino acids. Sequencing used CD4+ T cells sorted from blood, obtained at week 4, from a patient treated with tofacitinib. The chain has TRBV7-2 and TRBJ1-6; D ambiguous. This TCR came from a human donor with alopecia areata. This chain's CDR3 is CASSSSGSPLHF. In nucleotides, the CDR3 is TGTGCCAGCAGCTCTTCCGGTTCACCCCTCCACTTT.